This T cell receptor (beta chain) comes out of a study of blood T cell repertoires in COVID-19. Sequencing used immunoSEQ multiplex PCR; TCRdb keeps in-frame clones, though not all of them. The sample has approximately 51,000 clones; about 85% are singletons. This clone was detected ten times or more. Trimming took 5 bases from V and 8 from J; bases not matched to a gene: 8. The CDR3 totals 13 residues. The rearrangement joins TRBV12-3 or TRBV12-4 to TRBJ1-2; TRBD1 matches at 7 bases. This receptor was taken from a human donor in a cohort sampled during active COVID-19. The sequencing sample was made of peripheral blood. The CDR3 DNA sequence: TGTGCCAGCAGTCACCGGGACAGAGGCGGCTACACCTTC. Translated: CASSHRDRGGYTF.